A selection of T cell receptor beta chains follows, all from one sample in a study of identical twins. TCRdb fed the 5' RACE reads into MiXCR, producing one record per CDR3 protein. The sample has fewer than 650,000 distinct CDR3 sequences, under 8.5% seen once. These same data were also listed under a study on yellow fever vaccine responses in identical twins.

What was sequenced was PBMCs. These TCRs come from a woman aged 18-29 years in good health. CDR3s include the opening cysteine and the closing phenylalanine or tryptophan. The D gene is left open where the match is weak. Clone size is shown for a subset of rows, as once, few, many or a class of expanded clone.

j_call: TRBJ2-2; clone_size: -; v_call: TRBV11-2; d_call: TRBD2; cdr3_nt: TGTGCCAGCAGCCCCCGTCCCACTCTAGCGGGGGGGCCCCACACCGGGGAGCTGTTTTTT; cdr3_aa: CASSPRPTLAGGPHTGELFF
j_call: TRBJ1-1; clone_size: many; v_call: TRBV6-6; d_call: -; cdr3_nt: TGTGCCAGCAGAGGGGGGGAGATCACTTTCTTT; cdr3_aa: CASRGGEITFF
j_call: TRBJ2-2; clone_size: -; v_call: TRBV20-1; d_call: -; cdr3_nt: TGCAGTGCTAGAGACCCTAGGGGGGGCACCGGGGAGCTGTTTTTT; cdr3_aa: CSARDPRGGTGELFF
j_call: TRBJ2-1; clone_size: -; v_call: TRBV20-1; d_call: -; cdr3_nt: TGCAGTGCCCCGGGACGCAGCTCCTACAATGAGCAGTTCTTC; cdr3_aa: CSAPGRSSYNEQFF
j_call: TRBJ2-2; clone_size: many; v_call: TRBV9; d_call: -; cdr3_nt: TGTGCCAGCAGCGTATTAGATGACACCGGGGAGCTGTTTTTT; cdr3_aa: CASSVLDDTGELFF
j_call: TRBJ2-7; clone_size: many; v_call: TRBV5-6; d_call: -; cdr3_nt: TGTGCCAGCAGCTTGTTTGGGGACTACGAGCAGTACTTC; cdr3_aa: CASSLFGDYEQYF
j_call: TRBJ2-3; clone_size: few; v_call: TRBV29-1; d_call: TRBD2; cdr3_nt: TGCAGCGCCACCATCGGGGGGAGGACAGATACGCAGTATTTT; cdr3_aa: CSATIGGRTDTQYF
j_call: TRBJ2-1; clone_size: -; v_call: TRBV6-2/TRBV6-3; d_call: TRBD2; cdr3_nt: TGTGCCAGCAGTCTCAGCGGGGGGACATCCTACCTCAATGAGCAGTTCTTC; cdr3_aa: CASSLSGGTSYLNEQFF
j_call: TRBJ2-3; clone_size: -; v_call: TRBV14; d_call: -; cdr3_nt: TGTGCCAGCAGCCGACACGGGCCCACAGATACGCAGTATTTT; cdr3_aa: CASSRHGPTDTQYF
j_call: TRBJ2-7; clone_size: -; v_call: TRBV11-2; d_call: -; cdr3_nt: TGTGCCAGCAGCTCTCTACAACACTACGAGCAGTACTTC; cdr3_aa: CASSSLQHYEQYF
j_call: TRBJ2-3; clone_size: -; v_call: TRBV6-2/TRBV6-3; d_call: TRBD2; cdr3_nt: TGTGCCAGCAGTTACCTAGCGGGCGCCCCGTATTTT; cdr3_aa: CASSYLAGAPYF
j_call: TRBJ2-5; clone_size: -; v_call: TRBV19; d_call: TRBD2; cdr3_nt: TGTGCCAGTAGTATTTTCCCACTAGCGGGATTCAAAGAGACCCAGTACTTC; cdr3_aa: CASSIFPLAGFKETQYF
j_call: TRBJ2-1; clone_size: many; v_call: TRBV29-1; d_call: -; cdr3_nt: TGCAGCGTTGGGACGGGAGTTGAGCAGTTCTTC; cdr3_aa: CSVGTGVEQFF
j_call: TRBJ1-1; clone_size: few; v_call: TRBV5-1; d_call: TRBD1; cdr3_nt: TGCGCCAGCAGCTTGGGAGGACAGGACGAAAAAGCTTTCTTT; cdr3_aa: CASSLGGQDEKAFF
j_call: TRBJ2-2; clone_size: many; v_call: TRBV12-3/TRBV12-4; d_call: TRBD2; cdr3_nt: TGTGCCAGCAGTTTAATGGCGGGGGTTAACACCGGGGAGCTGTTTTTT; cdr3_aa: CASSLMAGVNTGELFF
j_call: TRBJ1-5; clone_size: -; v_call: TRBV5-6; d_call: TRBD1; cdr3_nt: TGTGCCAGCACCCTAGGGGGCGGTCAGCCCCAGCATTTT; cdr3_aa: CASTLGGGQPQHF
j_call: TRBJ2-1; clone_size: -; v_call: TRBV6-5; d_call: -; cdr3_nt: TGTGCCAGCAGTTACTCGAGAGGTTTTAATGAGCAGTTCTTC; cdr3_aa: CASSYSRGFNEQFF
j_call: TRBJ2-7; clone_size: few; v_call: TRBV7-2; d_call: TRBD2; cdr3_nt: TGTGCCAGCAGCGGCGGGACTAGCGGGACCATCTACGAGCAGTACTTC; cdr3_aa: CASSGGTSGTIYEQYF
j_call: TRBJ2-5; clone_size: -; v_call: TRBV5-1; d_call: -; cdr3_nt: TGCGCCAGCAGCTTGGTAAATGTCCAAGAGACCCAGTACTTC; cdr3_aa: CASSLVNVQETQYF
j_call: TRBJ2-1; clone_size: few; v_call: TRBV5-1; d_call: -; cdr3_nt: TGCGCCAGCAGCCCGGCTCTAGGGTGGGATTTGGGAGATGAGCAGTTCTTC; cdr3_aa: CASSPALGWDLGDEQFF
j_call: TRBJ1-5; clone_size: few; v_call: TRBV6-1; d_call: -; cdr3_nt: TGTGCCAGCAGCCCCTATTCCGGCAATCAGCCCCAGCATTTT; cdr3_aa: CASSPYSGNQPQHF
j_call: TRBJ2-1; clone_size: many; v_call: TRBV24-1; d_call: TRBD1; cdr3_nt: TGTGCCACCAGTGAAGCCGGGACAGGGTACAATGAGCAGTTCTTC; cdr3_aa: CATSEAGTGYNEQFF
j_call: TRBJ1-1; clone_size: -; v_call: TRBV7-9; d_call: -; cdr3_nt: TGTGCCAGCAGCTTAGCGGGCAGGGTGAACACTGAAGCTTTCTTT; cdr3_aa: CASSLAGRVNTEAFF
j_call: TRBJ1-1; clone_size: many; v_call: TRBV12-3/TRBV12-4; d_call: TRBD1; cdr3_nt: TGTGCCAGCAGGACAGGGGGCTTCACTGAAGCTTTCTTT; cdr3_aa: CASRTGGFTEAFF
j_call: TRBJ1-4; clone_size: few; v_call: TRBV13; d_call: -; cdr3_nt: TGTGCCAGCAGCTTAGGGAGGGAGACAAATGAAAAACTGTTTTTT; cdr3_aa: CASSLGRETNEKLFF
j_call: TRBJ1-2; clone_size: many; v_call: TRBV12-3/TRBV12-4; d_call: TRBD1; cdr3_nt: TGTGCCAGCAGTTTACAGGGGGACTATGGCTACACCTTC; cdr3_aa: CASSLQGDYGYTF
j_call: TRBJ2-5; clone_size: many; v_call: TRBV7-9; d_call: -; cdr3_nt: TGTGCCAGCGAGCCTGGAGAGACCCAGTACTTC; cdr3_aa: CASEPGETQYF